This T cell receptor (beta chain) stems from a study of T cell responses to AZD1222 COVID-19 vaccine. The study, taken as a whole, reports: Across the whole spike, CD4 TCRs peaked at regions 160-218 and 743-854. Repertoire sampling occurred only after the peak T cell response.

Assay: immunoSEQ multiplex PCR; the TCRdb copy retains only in-frame clones and omits some. The sample consists of 100,000 to 150,000 clones, 65% to 90% of them appearing once. The germline V gene has CDR1 LNHDA and CDR2 SQIVND (reference sequence). The CDR3 has 14 residues. The V and J ends lost 6 bases and 2 bases respectively, with 11 bases between them. Remarks on this clone: The antigen is unknown.

The clonotype was recovered from an adult who received the MenACWY meningococcal vaccine as a control. The chain uses TRBV19 and TRBJ1-3; D uncertain. The material was peripheral blood, obtained 28 days after the second dose of the MenACWY control vaccine. The CDR3 nucleotides read TGTGCCAGTAGAACAACGGCCACTGGAAACACCATATATTTT. This encodes CASRTTATGNTIYF.